A single sample is the source of the 9 T cell receptor beta chains below, sequenced in a study of T cells in Graves' hyperthyroidism and ophthalmopathy. Amplified regions were TCR beta CDR3 sequences from RNA transcripts. During a first-round RT-PCR of the TCR CDR3, the HTBI primer set was used. TCRdb fed the multiplex PCR reads into MiXCR, producing one record per CDR3 protein. The data show about 660,000 distinct CDR3 sequences, 45% seen once. Sample: peripheral blood or thyroid tissue (not recorded which). The source is an adult man with Graves' disease, either hyperthyroidism or ophthalmopathy (not recorded which).

V gene TRBV12-3 or TRBV12-4 combines with J gene TRBJ1-2; D unresolved. V lost 3 bases to trimming and J lost 0 bases, with 8 bases between them. The CDR3 covers 14 residues. The CDR3, as DNA: TGTGCCAGCAGTTTTGTCGGGACTAACTATGGCTACACCTTC. Amino acid sequence: CASSFVGTNYGYTF.

In this sample, this clonotype turned up once. This sequence joins TRBV29-1 and TRBJ2-5; possible D gene TRBD1, 7 bases. From germline, CDR1 is SQVTM and CDR2 ANQGSEA. The CDR3 has 15 amino acids. Trimming shortened V by 3 bases and J by 0 bases, and 14 bases separated the two germline ends. The CDR3 DNA sequence: TGCAGCGTTGAGGCAGGGGGGACACACCAAGAGACCCAGTACTTC. Protein: CSVEAGGTHQETQYF.

The chain links TRBV11-3 to TRBJ1-1, with D possibly matching TRBD1 (6 bases). V lost 7 bases, J lost 0 bases, and 15 bases lay in between. CDR3 length equals 15 residues. Germline-derived CDR1 and CDR2 are SGHNT and YENEEA. The CDR3 DNA reads as TGTGCCAGCACCTCGGGGGCAGGGCTGAACACTGAAGCTTTCTTT. This encodes CASTSGAGLNTEAFF.

This clonotype was recorded only once. J is TRBJ2-5 and V is TRBV7-2, with 11 bases fitting TRBD1. The trim removed 1 base at V and 4 bases at J, leaving 5 bases unmatched. The germline V gene has CDR1 SGHTA and CDR2 FQGNSA. The CDR3 is 16 amino acids. CDR3 sequence reads: CASSLVRTGGAETQYF. CDR3 DNA: TGTGCCAGCAGCTTAGTGCGGACAGGGGGCGCAGAGACCCAGTACTTC.

This clonotype was seen a few times. V and J are TRBV20-1 and TRBJ2-7; 7 nucleotides agree with TRBD2. The CDR3 is made up of 14 amino acids. With V trimmed by 3 bases and J by 4 bases, 9 bases remained unmatched. Germline V lookup: CDR1 DFQATT, CDR2 SNEGSKA (reference sequence). The CDR3 bases are TGCAGTGCTAGCGGCGGGGTAGCGGGTTACGAGCAGTACTTC. This translates into CSASGGVAGYEQYF.

This clonotype was observed once. A much more abundant neighbour one base away suggests this may be a read error. The chain joins TRBV7-2 to TRBJ1-2; TRBD1 aligns across 7 bases. This CDR3 spans 13 amino acids. CDR1 and CDR2 from the germline V gene are SGHTA and FQGNSA. CDR3 protein: CASSSSDRAGNTF. The CDR3 DNA follows: TGTGCCAGCAGCTCTAGCGACAGGGCTGGCAACACCTTC.

The table lists this clonotype with many counts. This sequence joins TRBV15 and TRBJ2-7; D is tentatively TRBD1 or TRBD2 (5 bases each). Germline values: CDR1 LNHNV, CDR2 YYDKDF (reference sequence). The CDR3 spans 17 residues. V was pared by 5 bases and J by 1 base, with 21 bases between. DNA of the CDR3: TGTGCCACCAGCGCCAGTCCGAGGGACGGCAGGTCCTACGAGCAGTACTTC. Translating gives CATSASPRDGRSYEQYF. The whole variable domain, remainder taken from reference TRBV15 and TRBJ2-7, is DAMVIQNPRYQVTQFGKPVTLSCSQTLNHNVMYWYQQKSSQAPKLLFHYYDKDFNNEADTPDNFQSRRPNTSFCFLDIRSPGLGDTAMYLCATSASPRDGRSYEQYFGPGTRLTVT.

This sequence joins TRBV12-3 or TRBV12-4 and TRBJ1-1; D is perhaps TRBD1 (5 bases). Between the trimmed V and J ends, which lost 6 bases and 2 bases, there was a span of 10 bases. The CDR3 contains 13 residues. This chain's CDR3 is CASRIDSNTEAFF. CDR3 nucleotides: TGTGCCAGCAGGATAGACAGTAACACTGAAGCTTTCTTT.

This chain connects TRBV12-5 to TRBJ1-5; no clear D gene. Trimming cost V 6 bases and J 5 bases, with 14 bases left between them. Germline CDR1 and CDR2: LGHNT and FRNRAP. This CDR3 is 14 amino acids long. The DNA of the CDR3 is TGTGCTAGTGGAATCGCCGGGGAGGATCAGCCCCAGCATTTT. As protein: CASGIAGEDQPQHF.